Listed below are T cell receptor beta chains from one sample, sequenced in a study of cytomegalovirus exposure and HLA in healthy donors. Data came from immunoSEQ multiplex PCR; TCRdb stores just in-frame clones and leaves some out. Of 100,000 to 140,000 clones detected, less than 85% appear once; the ten largest clones hold 13% to 15%. Sequenced input: PBMCs. All receptors come from a woman between 40 and 50 years old in good health and CMV-seropositive. CDR3s include the opening cysteine and the closing phenylalanine or tryptophan. A D gene is named only where the DNA matches it firmly. Some rows have no size entry. The others give once, few or many, or a class for an expanded clone.

d_gene: TRBD1
v_gene: TRBV19
j_gene: TRBJ1-1
abundance: .
CDR3aa: CASTRGQLNTEAFF
CDR3nt: TGTGCCAGTACCCGGGGACAGTTGAACACTGAAGCTTTCTTT

d_gene: .
v_gene: TRBV18
j_gene: TRBJ1-1
abundance: .
CDR3aa: CASSQIGGTEAFF
CDR3nt: TGTGCCAGCTCACAAATAGGGGGAACTGAAGCTTTCTTT

d_gene: .
v_gene: TRBV25-1
j_gene: TRBJ2-7
abundance: once
CDR3aa: CASSDDRNYEQYF
CDR3nt: TGTGCCAGCAGTGATGACAGGAACTACGAGCAGTACTTC

d_gene: .
v_gene: TRBV5-6
j_gene: TRBJ1-6
abundance: .
CDR3aa: CASSRGTSYNSPLHF
CDR3nt: TGTGCCAGCAGCCGAGGAACCTCCTATAATTCACCCCTCCACTTT

d_gene: TRBD1
v_gene: TRBV7-3
j_gene: TRBJ1-5
abundance: .
CDR3aa: CASSSRTGENQPQHF
CDR3nt: TGTGCCAGCAGCTCCCGGACAGGCGAAAATCAGCCCCAGCATTTT

d_gene: TRBD1
v_gene: TRBV11-2
j_gene: TRBJ1-1
abundance: .
CDR3aa: CASSLVMRDREHTEAFF
CDR3nt: TGTGCCAGCAGCTTGGTGATGAGGGACAGGGAACACACTGAAGCTTTCTTT

d_gene: TRBD1
v_gene: TRBV5-4
j_gene: TRBJ1-3
abundance: few
CDR3aa: CASSSTGLGNTIYF
CDR3nt: TGTGCCAGCAGCTCGACAGGGTTGGGAAACACCATATATTTT

d_gene: .
v_gene: TRBV7-9
j_gene: TRBJ2-6
abundance: once
CDR3aa: CASSPGVGKRVSGANVLTF
CDR3nt: TGTGCCAGCAGCCCAGGGGTCGGTAAAAGGGTATCCGGGGCCAACGTCCTGACTTTC

d_gene: .
v_gene: TRBV2
j_gene: TRBJ2-3
abundance: .
CDR3aa: CASSAQGNQADTQYF
CDR3nt: TGTGCCAGCAGTGCCCAGGGGAACCAGGCGGATACGCAGTATTTT

d_gene: .
v_gene: TRBV5-4
j_gene: TRBJ1-1
abundance: .
CDR3aa: CASSPARRNTEAFF
CDR3nt: TGTGCCAGCAGCCCCGCTAGGAGGAACACTGAAGCTTTCTTT

d_gene: .
v_gene: TRBV5-4
j_gene: TRBJ2-7
abundance: .
CDR3aa: CATQSGIAPYEQYF
CDR3nt: TGTGCCACCCAGTCCGGGATAGCCCCCTACGAGCAGTACTTC

d_gene: TRBD2
v_gene: TRBV30
j_gene: TRBJ2-3
abundance: .
CDR3aa: CAWSVLAAGGQYF
CDR3nt: TGTGCCTGGAGTGTTTTAGCGGCGGGGGGGCAGTATTTT

d_gene: .
v_gene: TRBV5-1
j_gene: TRBJ1-1
abundance: .
CDR3aa: CASSLASQVRNTEAFF
CDR3nt: TGCGCCAGCAGCTTGGCCAGCCAGGTTAGGAACACTGAAGCTTTCTTT

d_gene: TRBD1
v_gene: TRBV15
j_gene: TRBJ1-5
abundance: .
CDR3aa: CATSRIGTGKDQPQHF
CDR3nt: TGTGCCACCAGCAGGATTGGGACAGGGAAGGATCAGCCCCAGCATTTT

d_gene: TRBD2
v_gene: TRBV5-1
j_gene: TRBJ2-7
abundance: .
CDR3aa: CASSSSGGSYEQYF
CDR3nt: TGCGCCAGCAGTTCTAGCGGGGGGAGCTACGAGCAGTACTTC

d_gene: .
v_gene: TRBV7-9
j_gene: TRBJ2-7
abundance: .
CDR3aa: CASSLELGLGGSYEQYF
CDR3nt: TGTGCCAGCAGCTTAGAACTCGGGTTAGGGGGCTCCTACGAGCAGTACTTC

d_gene: .
v_gene: TRBV6-5
j_gene: TRBJ1-1
abundance: once
CDR3aa: CASKDSYTEAFF
CDR3nt: TGTGCCAGCAAGGACAGTTACACTGAAGCTTTCTTT

d_gene: .
v_gene: TRBV4-1
j_gene: TRBJ2-1
abundance: .
CDR3aa: CASSQDPTGSYNEQFF
CDR3nt: TGCGCCAGCAGCCAAGATCCAACCGGGTCCTACAATGAGCAGTTCTTC

d_gene: .
v_gene: TRBV5-1
j_gene: TRBJ1-2
abundance: .
CDR3aa: CASSLPQGLGYTF
CDR3nt: TGCGCCAGCAGCTTGCCCCAGGGTTTGGGCTACACCTTC

d_gene: .
v_gene: TRBV18
j_gene: TRBJ1-5
abundance: once
CDR3aa: CASSPTYSNQPQHF
CDR3nt: TGTGCCAGCTCGCCGACTTATAGCAATCAGCCCCAGCATTTT

d_gene: TRBD1
v_gene: TRBV7-8
j_gene: TRBJ2-5
abundance: .
CDR3aa: CASSLSTGQKETQYF
CDR3nt: TGTGCCAGCAGCCTCTCAACGGGACAGAAAGAGACCCAGTACTTC

d_gene: .
v_gene: TRBV7-2
j_gene: TRBJ2-3
abundance: .
CDR3aa: CASSLVRGTDTQYF
CDR3nt: TGTGCCAGCAGCTTAGTGCGGGGCACAGATACGCAGTATTTT

d_gene: TRBD1
v_gene: TRBV6-1
j_gene: TRBJ2-3
abundance: .
CDR3aa: CASSEWGQGTTQYF
CDR3nt: TGTGCCAGCAGTGAATGGGGACAGGGGACTACGCAGTATTTT

d_gene: TRBD1
v_gene: TRBV9
j_gene: TRBJ2-7
abundance: once
CDR3aa: CASSELGQGSLYF
CDR3nt: TGTGCCAGCAGCGAATTGGGACAGGGGTCGTTGTACTTC

d_gene: TRBD1
v_gene: TRBV2
j_gene: TRBJ1-2
abundance: .
CDR3aa: CASSDPGQGGGYGYTF
CDR3nt: TGTGCCAGCAGTGACCCGGGACAGGGGGGAGGCTATGGCTACACCTTC

d_gene: .
v_gene: TRBV15
j_gene: TRBJ2-3
abundance: few
CDR3aa: CATSRGMAGATDTQYF
CDR3nt: TGTGCCACCAGCAGAGGTATGGCGGGGGCCACAGATACGCAGTATTTT

d_gene: .
v_gene: TRBV27
j_gene: TRBJ1-5
abundance: .
CDR3aa: CVSSLVSGYQPQHF
CDR3nt: TGTGTCAGCAGTTTAGTTTCCGGGTATCAGCCCCAGCATTTT

d_gene: TRBD1
v_gene: TRBV2
j_gene: TRBJ1-2
abundance: .
CDR3aa: CASSDEDRGVNYGYTF
CDR3nt: TGTGCCAGCAGTGATGAGGACAGGGGAGTAAACTATGGCTACACCTTC

d_gene: .
v_gene: TRBV7-8
j_gene: TRBJ1-5
abundance: .
CDR3aa: CASSLARSRTRYSNQPQHF
CDR3nt: TGTGCCAGCAGCTTAGCGAGGAGCAGGACAAGGTATAGCAATCAGCCCCAGCATTTT

d_gene: .
v_gene: TRBV9
j_gene: TRBJ1-1
abundance: few
CDR3aa: CASSVGLTNTKAFF
CDR3nt: TGTGCCAGCAGCGTGGGACTTACGAACACTAAAGCTTTCTTT

d_gene: TRBD1
v_gene: TRBV29-1
j_gene: TRBJ1-4
abundance: .
CDR3aa: CSVVTGEDEKLFF
CDR3nt: TGCAGCGTTGTGACAGGGGAGGATGAAAAACTGTTTTTT

d_gene: .
v_gene: TRBV9
j_gene: TRBJ2-5
abundance: few
CDR3aa: CASSVGIADLGETQYF
CDR3nt: TGTGCCAGCAGCGTAGGGATAGCGGACCTTGGAGAGACCCAGTACTTC

d_gene: TRBD2
v_gene: TRBV27
j_gene: TRBJ2-7
abundance: .
CDR3aa: CASSLGRGSSYEQYF
CDR3nt: TGTGCCAGCAGTTTAGGGCGGGGGAGCTCCTACGAGCAGTACTTC

d_gene: .
v_gene: TRBV6-1
j_gene: TRBJ1-1
abundance: few
CDR3aa: CATRETKAEAFF
CDR3nt: TGTGCCACCAGGGAGACTAAGGCTGAAGCTTTCTTT

d_gene: .
v_gene: TRBV7-2
j_gene: TRBJ2-3
abundance: .
CDR3aa: CASSFTPFGGGPSTDTQYF
CDR3nt: TGTGCCAGCAGCTTCACTCCCTTTGGCGGGGGCCCTAGCACAGATACGCAGTATTTT

d_gene: TRBD1
v_gene: TRBV6-5
j_gene: TRBJ1-3
abundance: .
CDR3aa: CASSTDRAGNTIYF
CDR3nt: TGTGCCAGCAGTACCGACAGGGCTGGAAACACCATATATTTT